The sequence of this TCR beta chain was determined in a study of blood T cell repertoires in COVID-19. Study in general: COVID-19 samples from acute and convalescent phases originated in the United States, Italy and Spain.

This CDR3 spans 15 amino acids. J was trimmed by 6 bases and V by 0 bases; bases with no gene match: 7. From germline, CDR1 is MGHRA and CDR2 YSYEKL. Some clones are missing from TCRdb's copy, which holds only in-frame ones; the method was immunoSEQ multiplex PCR. The table has roughly 150,000 clones, 65% to 85% seen once; the top ten hold around 10%. The receptor was derived from an elderly woman with active or convalescent COVID-19. The chain has TRBV4-1 and TRBJ2-5, with TRBD2 identical over 7 bases. The specimen sequenced was peripheral blood. Here the CDR3 reads CASSQDPAGLKTQYF. The CDR3 DNA sequence: TGCGCCAGCAGCCAAGATCCAGCGGGACTAAAGACCCAGTACTTC.